The T cell receptor beta chain under discussion was sequenced for a study of OX40 agonist ivuxolimab in advanced cancers. Study summary: It was permissible to have had prior anti-PD-1, anti-PD-L1 or anti-CTLA-4 therapy, and about 40% had some. Broader study findings: The mean number of expanded clones was higher in CD8+ T cells than in CD4+. Among some nonresponders, normalized T-cell clonal expansion was also low.

Points on this clone: Its antigen is unknown.

Any history of autoimmune disease or systemic immunosuppression disqualified patients. TCRdb's table, derived via immunoSEQ multiplex PCR, lists solely in-frame clones and lacks some. The data contain 65,000 to 70,000 clones, 77% of them singletons. This CDR3 comprises 17 residues. The sample was CD4+ or CD8+ T cells sorted from blood, taken in a trial of the OX40 agonist ivuxolimab. The V and J genes are TRBV1 and TRBJ2-2; the table's D call, TRBD1, has no DNA check behind it. TRBV1 is a pseudogene. This receptor was taken from an adult with an advanced solid tumor such as melanoma, head and neck, liver or kidney cancer. CDR3 sequence (DNA): TGCACCAGCAGCCAAGAGTGGTCCACAGGGCGCACCGGGGAGCTGTTTTTT. As protein: CTSSQEWSTGRTGELFF.